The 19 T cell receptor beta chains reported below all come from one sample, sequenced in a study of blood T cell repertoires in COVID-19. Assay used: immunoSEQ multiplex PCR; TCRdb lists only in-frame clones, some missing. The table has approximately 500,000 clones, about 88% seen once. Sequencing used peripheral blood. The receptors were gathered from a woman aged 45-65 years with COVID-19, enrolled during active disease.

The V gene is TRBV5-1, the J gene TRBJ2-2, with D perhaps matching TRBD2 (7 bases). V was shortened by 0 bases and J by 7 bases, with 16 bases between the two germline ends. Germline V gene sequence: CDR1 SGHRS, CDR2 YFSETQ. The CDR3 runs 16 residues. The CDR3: CASSLAAAGAGGELFF. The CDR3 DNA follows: TGCGCCAGCAGCTTGGCCGCGGCGGGGGCCGGCGGGGAGCTGTTTTTT.

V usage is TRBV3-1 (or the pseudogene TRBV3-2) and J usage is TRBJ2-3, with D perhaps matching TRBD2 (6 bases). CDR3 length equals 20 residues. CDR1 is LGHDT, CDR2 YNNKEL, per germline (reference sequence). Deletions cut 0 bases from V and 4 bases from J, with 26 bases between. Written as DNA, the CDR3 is TGTGCCAGCAGCCAAGAAATGGGAGTCCTGGGGGGAAAAAGGGCAGATACGCAGTATTTT. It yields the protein CASSQEMGVLGGKRADTQYF.

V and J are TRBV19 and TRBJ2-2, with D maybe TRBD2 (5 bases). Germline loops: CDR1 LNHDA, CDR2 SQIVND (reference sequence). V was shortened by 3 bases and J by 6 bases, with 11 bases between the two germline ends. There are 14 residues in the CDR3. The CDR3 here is CASSIGLAPGELFF. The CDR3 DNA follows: TGTGCCAGTAGTATCGGCCTAGCACCCGGGGAGCTGTTTTTT. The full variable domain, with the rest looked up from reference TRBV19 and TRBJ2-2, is DGGITQSPKYLFRKEGQNVTLSCEQNLNHDAMYWYRQDPGQGLRLIYYSQIVNDFQKGDIAEGYSVSREKKESFPLTVTSAQKNPTAFYLCASSIGLAPGELFFGEGSRLTVL.

In DNA form, the CDR3 reads TGTGCCATCAGTGAGTCAGGGGCGCTGGGCTACACCTTC. Protein sequence: CAISESGALGYTF. This chain connects TRBV10-3 to TRBJ1-2; weak D call: TRBD1 (5 bases). CDR3 length: 13 residues. Between the trimmed V and J ends, which lost 0 bases and 8 bases, there was a span of 10 bases. The germline V gene encodes CDR1 ENHRY and CDR2 SYGVKD.

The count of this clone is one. CDR3 DNA sequence: TGTGCCACCGGGGGCGGGGGGGCGAATACGCAGTATTTT. Protein sequence: CATGGGGANTQYF. The rearrangement uses TRBV12-3 or TRBV12-4 and TRBJ2-3; 9 positions agree with TRBD2. V shed 10 bases, J shed 7 bases, and the junction held 9 bases outside the gene matches. CDR3 length equals 13 residues.

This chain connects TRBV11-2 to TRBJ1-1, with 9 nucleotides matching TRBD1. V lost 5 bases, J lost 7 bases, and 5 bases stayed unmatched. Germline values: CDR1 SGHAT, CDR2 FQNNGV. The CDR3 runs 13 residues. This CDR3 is CASSISTGGEAFF. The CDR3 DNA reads TGTGCCAGCAGCATTTCGACAGGGGGTGAAGCTTTCTTT.

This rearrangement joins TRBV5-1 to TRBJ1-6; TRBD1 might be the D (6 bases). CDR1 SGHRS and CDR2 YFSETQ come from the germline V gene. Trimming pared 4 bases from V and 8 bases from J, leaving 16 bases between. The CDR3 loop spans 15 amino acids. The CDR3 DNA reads TGCGCCAGCAGCCTCGTTTCAGGGGCTGATTCACCCCTCCACTTT. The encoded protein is CASSLVSGADSPLHF. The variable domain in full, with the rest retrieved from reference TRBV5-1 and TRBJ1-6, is KAGVTQTPRYLIKTRGQQVTLSCSPISGHRSVSWYQQTPGQGLQFLFEYFSETQRNKGNFPGRFSGRQFSNSRSEMNVSTLELGDSALYLCASSLVSGADSPLHFGNGTRLTVT.

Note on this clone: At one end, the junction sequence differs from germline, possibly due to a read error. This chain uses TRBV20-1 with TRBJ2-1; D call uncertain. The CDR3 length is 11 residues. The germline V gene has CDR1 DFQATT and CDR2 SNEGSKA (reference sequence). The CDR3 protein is CSAKVYDEQFF. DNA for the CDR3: TGCAGTGCTAAAGTCTACGATGAGCAGTTCTTC.

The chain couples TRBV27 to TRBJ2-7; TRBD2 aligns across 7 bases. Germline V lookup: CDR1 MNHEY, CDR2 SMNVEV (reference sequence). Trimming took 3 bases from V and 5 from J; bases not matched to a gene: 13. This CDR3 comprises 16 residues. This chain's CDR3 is CASSFGDPAGMNEQYF. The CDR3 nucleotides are TGTGCCAGCAGTTTCGGGGATCCAGCGGGGATGAACGAGCAGTACTTC.

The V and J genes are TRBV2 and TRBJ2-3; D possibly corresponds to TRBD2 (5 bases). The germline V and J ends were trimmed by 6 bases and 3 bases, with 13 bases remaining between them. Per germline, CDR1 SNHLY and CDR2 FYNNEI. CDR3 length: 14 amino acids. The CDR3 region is CASRLVLGTDTQYF. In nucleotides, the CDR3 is TGTGCCAGCAGACTAGTCCTCGGGACAGATACGCAGTATTTT.

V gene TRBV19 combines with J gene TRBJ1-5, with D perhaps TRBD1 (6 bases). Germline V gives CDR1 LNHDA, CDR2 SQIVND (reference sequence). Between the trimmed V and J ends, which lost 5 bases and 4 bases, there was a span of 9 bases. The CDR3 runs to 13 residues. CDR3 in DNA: TGTGCCAGTAGTGCCACAGGGAATCAGCCCCAGCATTTT. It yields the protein CASSATGNQPQHF.

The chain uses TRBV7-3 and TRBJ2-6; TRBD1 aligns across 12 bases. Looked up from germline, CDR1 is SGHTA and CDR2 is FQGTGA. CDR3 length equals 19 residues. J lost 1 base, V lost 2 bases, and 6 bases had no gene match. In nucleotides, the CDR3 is TGTGCCAGCAGCTTAGCCGGGACAGGGGGCGGATCTGGGGCCAACGTCCTGACTTTC. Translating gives CASSLAGTGGGSGANVLTF.

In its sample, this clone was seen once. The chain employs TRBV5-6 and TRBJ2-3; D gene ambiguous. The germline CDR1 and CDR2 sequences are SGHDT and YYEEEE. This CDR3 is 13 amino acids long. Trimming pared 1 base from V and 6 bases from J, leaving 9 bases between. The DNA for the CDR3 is TGTGCCAGCAGCTTGATGGCCCCGGATACGCAGTATTTT. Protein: CASSLMAPDTQYF.

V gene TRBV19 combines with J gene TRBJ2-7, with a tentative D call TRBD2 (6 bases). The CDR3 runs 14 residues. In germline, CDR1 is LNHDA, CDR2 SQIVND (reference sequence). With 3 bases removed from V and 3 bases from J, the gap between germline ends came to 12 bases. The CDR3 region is CASSIGGAGYEQYF. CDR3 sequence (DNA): TGTGCCAGTAGTATCGGAGGGGCGGGCTACGAGCAGTACTTC. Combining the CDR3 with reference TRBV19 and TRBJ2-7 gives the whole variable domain DGGITQSPKYLFRKEGQNVTLSCEQNLNHDAMYWYRQDPGQGLRLIYYSQIVNDFQKGDIAEGYSVSREKKESFPLTVTSAQKNPTAFYLCASSIGGAGYEQYFGPGTRLTVT.

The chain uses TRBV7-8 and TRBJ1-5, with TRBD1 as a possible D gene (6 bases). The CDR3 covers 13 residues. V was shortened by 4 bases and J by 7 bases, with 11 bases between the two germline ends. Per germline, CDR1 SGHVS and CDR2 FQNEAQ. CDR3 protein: CASSYEQGQPQHF. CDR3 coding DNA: TGTGCCAGCAGCTACGAACAGGGACAGCCCCAGCATTTT.

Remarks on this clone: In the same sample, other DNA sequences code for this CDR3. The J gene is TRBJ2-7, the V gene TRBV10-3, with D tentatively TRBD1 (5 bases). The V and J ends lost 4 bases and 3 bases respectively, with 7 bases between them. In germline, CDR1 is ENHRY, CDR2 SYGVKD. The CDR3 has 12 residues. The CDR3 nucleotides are TGTGCCATCAGTGGACAGAGCTACGAGCAGTACTTC. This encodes CAISGQSYEQYF.

The CDR3 sequence: CASSIDRPNTGELFF. The CDR3 DNA follows: TGTGCCAGTAGTATCGACAGGCCGAACACCGGGGAGCTGTTTTTT. The chain carries TRBV19 and TRBJ2-2, with a tentative D call TRBD1 (6 bases). This CDR3 comprises 15 residues. Trimming left V 3 bases short and J 0 bases short, with 8 bases between. CDR1 LNHDA and CDR2 SQIVND come from the germline V gene (reference sequence).

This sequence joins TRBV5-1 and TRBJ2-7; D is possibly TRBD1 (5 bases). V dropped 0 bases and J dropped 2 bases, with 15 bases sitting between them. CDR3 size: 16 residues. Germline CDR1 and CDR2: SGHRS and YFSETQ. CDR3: CASSLGPTASTYEQYF. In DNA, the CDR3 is TGCGCCAGCAGCTTGGGCCCGACAGCGTCCACCTACGAGCAGTACTTC.

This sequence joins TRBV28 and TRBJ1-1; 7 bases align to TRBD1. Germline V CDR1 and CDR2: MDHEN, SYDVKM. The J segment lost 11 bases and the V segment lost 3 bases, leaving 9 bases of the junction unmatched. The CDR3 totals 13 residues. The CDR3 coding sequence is TGTGCCAGCAGTTTTGGGGACAGAACGAGGGCTTTCTTT. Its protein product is CASSFGDRTRAFF.